This T cell receptor beta chain originates from a study of T cells expressing NK-cell markers. TCRdb re-called the 5' RACE reads and catalogs CDR3 proteins one per entry, DNA excluded. This sample's table has 500,000 to 700,000 distinct CDR3 sequences. The CDR3 consists of 15 residues. CDR1 is MGHDK, CDR2 SYGVNS, per germline. The source is a man younger than 35 in good health. This chain uses TRBV25-1 with TRBJ1-5. Input material: blood T cells: a sorted CD56 or NKG2C T cell subset, CD4+ or CD8+ T cells, or bulk PBMC T cells (not recorded which). CDR3: CASSEGGGGNQPQHF. Looking up the rest from reference TRBV25-1 and TRBJ1-5 gives the full variable domain: EADIYQTPRYLVIGTGKKITLECSQTMGHDKMYWYQQDPGMELHLIHYSYGVNSTEKGDLSSESTVSRIRTEHFPLTLESARPSHTSQYLCASSEGGGGNQPQHFGDGTRLSIL.